This T cell receptor beta chain was found in a study of regulatory T cells in long-lasting Graves disease. Study-level results: Persistent disease was associated with favored TRBV28 usage and with favored use of TRBJ1-2 and TRBJ2-5.

This clonotype was found many times. Its matching antigen is unknown. In building TCR beta libraries, iRepertoire HTBI primers were used together with Arm-PCR of CDR3 regions. TCRdb re-called the multiplex PCR reads through MiXCR, storing one row per CDR3 protein. This table has approximately 400,000 distinct CDR3 sequences, about 20% appearing once. Time point of the sample: persistent/refractory GD, antithyroid drugs over 5 years with positive TRAb. PBMCs provided the RNA from which the TCR library was made. By American Thyroid Association guidelines, Graves' disease was diagnosed in the cohort. The CDR3 spans 15 residues. In germline, CDR1 is SNHLY, CDR2 FYNNEI. V dropped 1 base and J dropped 0 bases, with 7 bases sitting between them.

The sequencing used peripheral blood mononuclear cells (PBMCs), collected when the disease was refractory, from a patient treated with antithyroid drugs. This clonotype originated in a female donor with Graves disease. This chain connects TRBV2 to TRBJ2-1; D gene unclear. The CDR3 loop reads CASSEDASSYNEQFF. The CDR3 DNA reads as TGTGCCAGCAGTGAAGACGCGAGCTCCTACAATGAGCAGTTCTTC.